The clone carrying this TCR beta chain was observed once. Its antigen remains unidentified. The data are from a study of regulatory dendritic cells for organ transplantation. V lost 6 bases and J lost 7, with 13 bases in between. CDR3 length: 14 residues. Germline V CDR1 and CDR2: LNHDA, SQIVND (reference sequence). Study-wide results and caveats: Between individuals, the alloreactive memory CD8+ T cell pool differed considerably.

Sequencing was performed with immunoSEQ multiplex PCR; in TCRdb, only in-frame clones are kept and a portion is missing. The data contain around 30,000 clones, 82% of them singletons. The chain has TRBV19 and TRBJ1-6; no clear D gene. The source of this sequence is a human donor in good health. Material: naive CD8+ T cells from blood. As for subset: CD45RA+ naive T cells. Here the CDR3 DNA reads TGTGCCAGTAGCCCAGAACTAGGAAATTCACCCCTCCACTTT. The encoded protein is CASSPELGNSPLHF.